This TCR beta chain was sequenced during a study of a mutant IDH1 vaccine in newly diagnosed glioma. Study as a whole: Vaccines began 4-6 weeks after radiotherapy alone, or with temozolomide cycles.

Concerning this clone itself: The antigen is not known.

As to time point: week 5, during vaccination. What each vaccine dose contained was 300 ug of mutant IDH1 20-mer peptide, accompanied by topical imiquimod. This CDR3 region has 17 residues. Trimming stripped 0 bases from V and 8 bases from J, with 17 bases between. Germline values: CDR1 MNHEY, CDR2 SMNVEV (reference sequence). TCRdb's copy holds only in-frame clones and misses some; the assay was immunoSEQ multiplex PCR. This table has around 49,000 clones, roughly 78% appearing once. The receptor's source is a man in his forties or fifties with glioma. The sequenced sample was PBMCs, obtained from a glioma patient whose treatment included an IDH1 peptide vaccine. V and J are TRBV27 and TRBJ1-6, with D unclear. The CDR3 loop is CASSLSPAGSDYSPLHF. As DNA, the CDR3 is TGTGCCAGCAGTTTATCGCCCGCCGGCAGTGATTATTCACCCCTCCACTTT.